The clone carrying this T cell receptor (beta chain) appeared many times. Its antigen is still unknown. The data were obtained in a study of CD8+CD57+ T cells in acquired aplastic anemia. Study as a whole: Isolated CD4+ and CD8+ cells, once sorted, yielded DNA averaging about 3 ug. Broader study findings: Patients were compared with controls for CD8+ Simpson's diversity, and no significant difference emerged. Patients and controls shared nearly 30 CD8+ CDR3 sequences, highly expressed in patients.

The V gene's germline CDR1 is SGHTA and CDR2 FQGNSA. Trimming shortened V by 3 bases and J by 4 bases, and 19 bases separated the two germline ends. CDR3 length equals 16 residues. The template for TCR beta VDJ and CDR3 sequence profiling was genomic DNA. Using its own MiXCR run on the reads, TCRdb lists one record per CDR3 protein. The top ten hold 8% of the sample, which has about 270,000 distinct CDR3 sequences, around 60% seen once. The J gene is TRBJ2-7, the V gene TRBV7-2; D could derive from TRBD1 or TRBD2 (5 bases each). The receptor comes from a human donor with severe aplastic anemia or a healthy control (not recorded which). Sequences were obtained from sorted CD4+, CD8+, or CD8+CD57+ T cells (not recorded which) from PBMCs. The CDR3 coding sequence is TGTGCCAGCAGCTTTACGGGGCTTATGGCACCTTACGAGCAGTACTTC. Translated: CASSFTGLMAPYEQYF.